The 2 T cell receptor beta chains below all came from one sample that was sequenced in a study of T cells in narcolepsy. Generated by immunoSEQ multiplex PCR, the TCRdb table keeps only in-frame clones and is missing some. The sample includes fewer than 35,000 clones, around 80% of them seen just once. Sequenced sample: CD45RA- memory CD4+ T cells from PBMCs. The receptors originated from a human donor with narcolepsy.

The chain joins TRBV6-5 to TRBJ2-2; 9 bases are shared with TRBD1. The germline V gene encodes CDR1 MNHEY and CDR2 SVGAGI. V lost 8 bases to trimming and J lost 2 bases; unmatched junction nucleotides: 6. This CDR3 is 15 amino acids long. CDR3 in DNA: TGTGCCAGCCTACGACAGGGGGGTAACACCGGGGAGCTGTTTTTT. Its translation is CASLRQGGNTGELFF.

The rearrangement links TRBV7-9 to TRBJ2-3; no clear D. Germline assignment: CDR1 SEHNR and CDR2 FQNEAQ (reference sequence). Trimming shortened V by 1 base and J by 5 bases, and 10 bases separated the two germline ends. The CDR3 is made up of 14 amino acids. The CDR3 region has the DNA TGTGCCAGCAGCTTAGAGGGCGTGGGAGATACGCAGTATTTT. As protein: CASSLEGVGDTQYF.